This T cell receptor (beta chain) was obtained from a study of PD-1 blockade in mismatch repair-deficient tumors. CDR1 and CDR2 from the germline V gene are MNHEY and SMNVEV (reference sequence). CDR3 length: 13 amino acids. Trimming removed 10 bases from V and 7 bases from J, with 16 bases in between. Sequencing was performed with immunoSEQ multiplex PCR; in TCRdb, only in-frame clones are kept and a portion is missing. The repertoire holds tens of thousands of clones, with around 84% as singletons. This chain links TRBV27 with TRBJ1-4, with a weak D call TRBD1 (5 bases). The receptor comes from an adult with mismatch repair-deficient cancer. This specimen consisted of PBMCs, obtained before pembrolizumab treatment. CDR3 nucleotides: TGTGCCACCCCCGGGGGGGGGAGTGAAAAACTGTTTTTT. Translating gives CATPGGGSEKLFF.